This T cell receptor beta chain is drawn from a study of T-cell reconstitution after alpha-beta-depleted transplantation in children. This clonotype showed up just a few times. The CDR3 length is 13 residues. V lost 4 bases and J 3 bases, leaving 8 bases between the germline ends. Germline V gene lookup returns CDR1 KGHDR and CDR2 SFDVKD. Unique molecular identifiers were used to barcode this TCRbeta library. TCRdb independently ran MiXCR on the PCR reads; one entry per CDR3 protein. The data contain about 900,000 distinct CDR3 sequences, about 29% of them seen just once; the ten biggest clones take up about 28%.

This TCR came from a boy under two years old who had a stem cell transplant for SCID, so the T cells may come from the graft donor. This specimen consisted of PBMCs, mostly from graft donor cells, obtained 360 days after TCRalphabeta/CD19-depleted stem cell transplant. J is TRBJ2-5 and V is TRBV24-1; D remains unclear. The CDR3 DNA reads TGTGCCACCAGTGAACAGTGGGAAGAGACCCAGTACTTC. This gives the protein CATSEQWEETQYF.